The 17 T cell receptor beta chains presented below share a single source sample, sequenced in a study of shared clonotypes between healthy human individuals. Here immunoSEQ multiplex PCR was the method, and the copy in TCRdb shows in-frame clones only, minus some. This table has more than 1.2 million clones, 98% appearing once. What was sequenced was naive CD4+ T cells sorted from blood. Subset noted: CD45RA+ positively selected. The receptors originated from a man aged 25-45 years in good health.

V usage is TRBV28 and J usage is TRBJ2-7; D is ambiguous. The CDR3 loop spans 14 amino acids. Germline V gene lookup returns CDR1 MDHEN and CDR2 SYDVKM. Trimming removed 6 bases at V and 3 bases at J, with 15 bases between. The CDR3 nucleotides read TGTGCCAGCAGCTCGGACCCGAACAACTACGAGCAGTACTTC. Its translation is CASSSDPNNYEQYF. The whole variable domain, remainder taken from reference TRBV28 and TRBJ2-7, is DVKVTQSSRYLVKRTGEKVFLECVQDMDHENMFWYRQDPGLGLRLIYFSYDVKMKEKGDIPEGYSVSREKKERFSLILESASTNQTSMYLCASSSDPNNYEQYFGPGTRLTVT.

The chain combines TRBV11-2 with TRBJ2-1; unclear D gene. There are 17 residues in the CDR3. The germline gives CDR1 SGHAT, CDR2 FQNNGV. Between the trimmed V and J ends, which lost 1 base and 0 bases, there was a span of 13 bases. CDR3 residues: CASSLVSRLGSYNEQFF. CDR3 DNA: TGTGCCAGCAGCTTAGTATCCCGACTGGGCTCCTACAATGAGCAGTTCTTC.

This clone was found a few times. Different DNA sequences within this sample yield the same CDR3. This chain uses TRBV9 with TRBJ1-2; 7 bases align to TRBD1. The germline gives CDR1 SGDLS, CDR2 YYNGEE. The CDR3 contains 13 residues. J lost 8 bases, V lost 0 bases, and 4 bases had no gene match. The CDR3 DNA reads as TGTGCCAGCAGCGTAGTAGGGGGCGGAGGCTACACCTTC. Residues: CASSVVGGGGYTF.

This chain links TRBV2 with TRBJ2-7; D not resolved. The CDR3 is 15 amino acids. Trimming stripped 0 bases from V and 1 base from J, with 10 bases between. Germline CDR1 is SNHLY and CDR2 is FYNNEI. The CDR3 DNA reads TGTGCCAGCAGTGAAGCCCGGTCTAGTTCCTACGAGCAGTACTTC. Its translation is CASSEARSSSYEQYF.

Comments on this clone: The same CDR3 arises from other DNA sequences in this sample as well. The chain has TRBV18 and TRBJ2-5; a possible D gene is TRBD1 (8 bases). Germline-derived CDR1 and CDR2 are KGHSH and LQKENI. With 4 bases removed from V and 2 bases from J, the gap between germline ends came to 14 bases. This CDR3 has 15 residues. CDR3 protein: CASSLKQGGQETQYF. CDR3 bases: TGTGCCAGCTCACTGAAACAGGGGGGGCAAGAGACCCAGTACTTC.

The chain recombines TRBV4-3 with TRBJ2-2; D unclear. CDR1 is LGHNA and CDR2 is YSLEER in the germline V gene. The V and J ends lost 2 bases and 3 bases respectively, with 13 bases between them. There are 16 residues in the CDR3. The CDR3 sequence: CASSQIAGSDTGELFF. CDR3 DNA: TGCGCCAGCAGCCAAATTGCCGGGTCCGACACCGGGGAGCTGTTTTTT.

The V gene is TRBV7-9, the J gene TRBJ1-1, with D unresolved. The CDR3 sequence is 13 residues long. V dropped 1 base and J dropped 7 bases, with 10 bases sitting between them. CDR1 and CDR2 from the germline V gene are SEHNR and FQNEAQ (reference sequence). Here the CDR3 reads CASSLGWAGEAFF. In DNA form, the CDR3 reads TGTGCCAGCAGCTTAGGATGGGCGGGTGAAGCTTTCTTT.

The genes are TRBV20-1 and TRBJ2-7; D possibly corresponds to TRBD2 (6 bases). V was cut by 6 bases and J by 6 bases, with 12 bases left in between. This CDR3 has 11 residues. Germline V gene data show CDR1 as DFQATT and CDR2 as SNEGSKA (reference sequence). The CDR3 reads CSAAGKGEQYF. CDR3 nucleotide sequence: TGCAGTGCCGCGGGGAAGGGCGAGCAGTACTTC.

The genes are TRBV27 and TRBJ2-3; TRBD2 agrees at 8 bases. Trimming took 5 bases from V and 7 from J; bases not matched to a gene: 11. The germline V gene has CDR1 MNHEY and CDR2 SMNVEV (reference sequence). The CDR3 covers 15 residues. The chain's CDR3 is CASSRGTRLGYTQYF. As DNA, the CDR3 is TGTGCCAGCAGTCGCGGGACTAGGCTGGGGTATACGCAGTATTTT.

V is TRBV10-3 and J is TRBJ1-2, with 7 positions matching TRBD1. From germline, CDR1 is ENHRY and CDR2 SYGVKD. This CDR3 region has 16 residues. V was pared by 2 bases and J by 3 bases, with 9 bases of the junction left unmatched. CDR3 DNA: TGTGCCATCAGTGAGCCGTCCCGGGACAGCGACTATGGCTACACCTTC. Encoded protein: CAISEPSRDSDYGYTF.

This chain uses TRBV5-8 with TRBJ1-2; tentative D call: TRBD1 (6 bases). This CDR3 contains 13 residues. With 3 bases removed from V and 7 bases from J, the gap between germline ends came to 13 bases. From germline, CDR1 is SGHTS and CDR2 YDEGEE. CDR3 loop: CASSYGQLRGYTF. DNA of the CDR3: TGTGCCAGCAGCTACGGACAGCTGCGTGGCTACACCTTC. The whole variable domain, filled in from reference TRBV5-8 and TRBJ1-2, reads EAGVTQSPTHLIKTRGQQATLRCSPISGHTSVYWYQQALGLGLQFLLWYDEGEERNRGNFPPRFSGRQFPNYSSELNVNALELEDSALYLCASSYGQLRGYTFGSGTRLTVV.

V usage is TRBV11-2 and J usage is TRBJ2-3; D is uncertain. V was shortened by 4 bases and J by 2 bases, with 7 bases between the two germline ends. This CDR3 has 13 amino acids. Germline V gives CDR1 SGHAT, CDR2 FQNNGV. The CDR3 sequence is CASSYTSTDTQYF. For the CDR3, the DNA is TGTGCCAGCAGCTACACGTCCACAGATACGCAGTATTTT. Using reference TRBV11-2 and TRBJ2-3 for the parts outside the CDR3, the full variable domain is EAGVAQSPRYKIIEKRQSVAFWCNPISGHATLYWYQQILGQGPKLLIQFQNNGVVDDSQLPKDRFSAERLKGVDSTLKIQPAKLEDSAVYLCASSYTSTDTQYFGPGTRLTVL.

As regards this clone: This specimen includes other DNA sequences encoding the same CDR3. The chain has TRBV5-1 and TRBJ1-2; 8 bases align to TRBD1. V lost 4 bases, J lost 2 bases, and 4 bases stayed unmatched. CDR3 length equals 14 residues. Germline V gene data show CDR1 as SGHRS and CDR2 as YFSETQ. The CDR3, as DNA: TGCGCCAGCAGCCCAGACAGGGGCAACTATGGCTACACCTTC. Residues: CASSPDRGNYGYTF.

A single count supports this clone. DNA of the CDR3: TGTGCCAGCAGCACCTGGACTAGCGAGAGCACAGATACGCAGTATTTT. This encodes CASSTWTSESTDTQYF. The chain couples TRBV7-9 to TRBJ2-3, with TRBD2 matching 9 bases. The CDR3 is 16 amino acids. The V and J ends lost 5 bases and 0 bases, in that order; junction bases with no gene match: 6. Per germline, CDR1 SEHNR and CDR2 FQNEAQ (reference sequence).

V usage is TRBV5-4 and J usage is TRBJ1-4; D unclear. This CDR3 region has 14 residues. The germline gives CDR1 SGHNT, CDR2 YYREEE (reference sequence). Deletions cut 2 bases from V and 7 bases from J, with 12 bases between. The CDR3 reads CASSFGLTPEKLFF. CDR3 DNA sequence: TGTGCCAGCAGCTTCGGGCTTACCCCTGAAAAACTGTTTTTT.

The rearrangement uses TRBV4-1 and TRBJ1-2; D gene unclear. V lost 0 bases to trimming and J lost 1 base, with 15 bases between them. This CDR3 contains 17 residues. Germline V CDR1 and CDR2: MGHRA, YSYEKL. CDR3 nucleotide sequence: TGCGCCAGCAGCCAAGATAGGTTTGGGCAGGTTAACTATGGCTACACCTTC. Translating gives CASSQDRFGQVNYGYTF.

This clone appeared once. At one boundary the junction diverges from the germline segment, which might be a read error. The V call is TRBV7-7, the J call TRBJ2-1; D may be TRBD2 (5 bases). Germline V CDR1 and CDR2: SSHAT, FNYEAQ (reference sequence). This CDR3 region has 16 residues. DNA of the CDR3: TGTGCTAGCAGCTTAGTCGGCCCGAGGGCCTACAATGAGCAGTTCTTC. Translation gives CASSLVGPRAYNEQFF.